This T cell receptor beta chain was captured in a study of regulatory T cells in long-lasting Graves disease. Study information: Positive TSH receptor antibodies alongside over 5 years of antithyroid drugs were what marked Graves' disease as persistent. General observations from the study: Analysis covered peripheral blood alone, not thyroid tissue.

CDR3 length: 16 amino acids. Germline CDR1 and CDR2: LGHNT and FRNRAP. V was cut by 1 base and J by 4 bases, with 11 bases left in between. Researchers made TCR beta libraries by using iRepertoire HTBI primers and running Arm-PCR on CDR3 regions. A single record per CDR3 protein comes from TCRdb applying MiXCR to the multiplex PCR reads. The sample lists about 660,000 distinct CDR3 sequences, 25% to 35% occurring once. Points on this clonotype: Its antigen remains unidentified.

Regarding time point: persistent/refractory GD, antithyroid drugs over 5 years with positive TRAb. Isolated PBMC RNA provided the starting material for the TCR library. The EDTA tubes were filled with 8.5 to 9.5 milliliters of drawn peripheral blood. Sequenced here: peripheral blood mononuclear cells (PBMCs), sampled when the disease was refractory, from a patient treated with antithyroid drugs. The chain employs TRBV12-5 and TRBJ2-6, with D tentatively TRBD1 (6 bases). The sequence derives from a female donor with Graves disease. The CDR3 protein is CASGLEQGAGANVLTF. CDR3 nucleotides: TGTGCTAGTGGTTTGGAACAGGGCGCCGGGGCCAACGTCCTGACTTTC.